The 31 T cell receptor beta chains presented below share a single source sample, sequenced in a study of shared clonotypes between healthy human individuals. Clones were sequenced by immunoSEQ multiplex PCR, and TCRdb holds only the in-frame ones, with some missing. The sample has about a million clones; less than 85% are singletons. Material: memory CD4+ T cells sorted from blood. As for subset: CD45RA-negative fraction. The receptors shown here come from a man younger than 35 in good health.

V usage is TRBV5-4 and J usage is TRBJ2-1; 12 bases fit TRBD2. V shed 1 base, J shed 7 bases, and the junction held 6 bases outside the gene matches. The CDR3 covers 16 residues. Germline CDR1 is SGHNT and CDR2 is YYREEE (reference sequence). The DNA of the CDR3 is TGTGCCAGCAGCTTGTCGACTAGCGGGAGCTTTAATGAGCAGTTCTTC. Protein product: CASSLSTSGSFNEQFF.

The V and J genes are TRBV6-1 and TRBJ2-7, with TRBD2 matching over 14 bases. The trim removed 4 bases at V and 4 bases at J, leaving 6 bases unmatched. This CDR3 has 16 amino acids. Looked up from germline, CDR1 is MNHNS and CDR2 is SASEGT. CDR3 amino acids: CASSATGTSGSYEQYF. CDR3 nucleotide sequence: TGTGCCAGCAGTGCAACCGGGACTAGCGGGAGTTACGAGCAGTACTTC.

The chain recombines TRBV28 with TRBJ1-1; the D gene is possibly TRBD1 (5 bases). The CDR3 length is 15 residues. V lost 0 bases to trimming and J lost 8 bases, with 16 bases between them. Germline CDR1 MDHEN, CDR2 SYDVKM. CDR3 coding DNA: TGTGCCAGCAGTTTATGGGGGACCCTCGGTGGAGAAGCTTTCTTT. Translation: CASSLWGTLGGEAFF.

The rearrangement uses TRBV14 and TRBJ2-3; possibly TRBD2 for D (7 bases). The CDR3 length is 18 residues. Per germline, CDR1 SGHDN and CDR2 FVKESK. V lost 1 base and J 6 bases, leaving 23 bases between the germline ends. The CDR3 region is CASSQGRGAGARTDTQYF. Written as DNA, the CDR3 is TGTGCCAGCAGCCAAGGTAGAGGGGCGGGGGCACGTACGGATACGCAGTATTTT.

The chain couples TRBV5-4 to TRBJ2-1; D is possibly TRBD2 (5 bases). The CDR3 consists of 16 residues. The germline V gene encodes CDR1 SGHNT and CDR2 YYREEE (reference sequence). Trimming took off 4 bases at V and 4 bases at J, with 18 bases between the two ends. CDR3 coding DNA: TGTGCCAGCAGCCAGAGTGGAGGAACAGTGTACAATGAGCAGTTCTTC. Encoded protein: CASSQSGGTVYNEQFF.

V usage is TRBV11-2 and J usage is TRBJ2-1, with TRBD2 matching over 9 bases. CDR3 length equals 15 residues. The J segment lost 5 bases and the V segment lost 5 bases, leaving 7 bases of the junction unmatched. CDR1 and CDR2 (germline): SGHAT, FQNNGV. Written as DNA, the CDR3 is TGTGCCAGCAGCCCGACTAGCGGCATCAACAATGAGCAGTTCTTC. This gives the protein CASSPTSGINNEQFF.

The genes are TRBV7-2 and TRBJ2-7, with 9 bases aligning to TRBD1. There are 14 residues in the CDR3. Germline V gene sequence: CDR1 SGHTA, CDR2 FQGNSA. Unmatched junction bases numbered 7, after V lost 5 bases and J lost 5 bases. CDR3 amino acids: CASSRQGEAHEQYF. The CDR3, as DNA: TGTGCCAGCAGCCGACAGGGGGAGGCCCACGAGCAGTACTTC.

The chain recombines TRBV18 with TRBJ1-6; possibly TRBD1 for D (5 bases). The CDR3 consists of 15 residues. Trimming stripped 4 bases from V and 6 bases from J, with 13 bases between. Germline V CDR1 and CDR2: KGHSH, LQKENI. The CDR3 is CASSRSGGSNSPLHF. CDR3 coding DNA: TGTGCCAGCTCACGATCCGGGGGAAGTAATTCACCCCTCCACTTT.

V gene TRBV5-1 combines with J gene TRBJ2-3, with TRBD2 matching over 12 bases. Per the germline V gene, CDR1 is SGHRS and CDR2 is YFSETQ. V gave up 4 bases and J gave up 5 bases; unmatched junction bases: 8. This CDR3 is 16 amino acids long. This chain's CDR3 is CASSLSLAGGGDTQYF. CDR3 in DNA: TGCGCCAGCAGCCTATCACTAGCGGGGGGTGGAGATACGCAGTATTTT.

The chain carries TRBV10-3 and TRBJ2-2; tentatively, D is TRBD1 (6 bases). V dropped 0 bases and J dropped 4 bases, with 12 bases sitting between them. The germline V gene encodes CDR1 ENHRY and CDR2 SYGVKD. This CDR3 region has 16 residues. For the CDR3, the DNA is TGTGCCATCAGTGAGTCACAGGGACGGCCCACCGGGGAGCTGTTTTTT. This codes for CAISESQGRPTGELFF.

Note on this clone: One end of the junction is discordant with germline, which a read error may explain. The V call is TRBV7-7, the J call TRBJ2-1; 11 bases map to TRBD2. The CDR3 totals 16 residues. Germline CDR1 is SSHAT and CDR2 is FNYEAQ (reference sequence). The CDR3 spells CASSRPSGGPYNEQFF. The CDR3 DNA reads TGTGCTAGCAGCCGGCCTAGCGGGGGGCCCTACAATGAGCAGTTCTTC.

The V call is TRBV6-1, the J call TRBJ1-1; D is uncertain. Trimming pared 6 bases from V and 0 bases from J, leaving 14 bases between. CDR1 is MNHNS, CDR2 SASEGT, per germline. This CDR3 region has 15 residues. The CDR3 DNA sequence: TGTGCCAGCAGAAAGAGGATTCTTCTGAACACTGAAGCTTTCTTT. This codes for CASRKRILLNTEAFF.

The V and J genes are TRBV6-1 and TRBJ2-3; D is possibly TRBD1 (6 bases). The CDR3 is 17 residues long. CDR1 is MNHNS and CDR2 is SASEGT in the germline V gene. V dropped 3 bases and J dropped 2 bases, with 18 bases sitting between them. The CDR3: CASSDLGGRPNTDTQYF. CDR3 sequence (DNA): TGTGCCAGCAGTGACCTTGGGGGCCGACCAAACACAGATACGCAGTATTTT.

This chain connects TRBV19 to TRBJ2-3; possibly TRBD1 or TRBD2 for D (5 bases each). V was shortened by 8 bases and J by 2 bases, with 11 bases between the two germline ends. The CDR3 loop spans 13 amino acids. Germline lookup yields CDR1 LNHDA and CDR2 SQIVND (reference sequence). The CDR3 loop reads CASGQGPTDTQYF. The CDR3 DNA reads TGTGCCAGTGGTCAGGGACCCACAGATACGCAGTATTTT.

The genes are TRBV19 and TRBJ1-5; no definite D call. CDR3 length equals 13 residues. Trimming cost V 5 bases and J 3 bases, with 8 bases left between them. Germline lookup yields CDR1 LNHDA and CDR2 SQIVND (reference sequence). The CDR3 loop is CASSQGFNQPQHF. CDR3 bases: TGTGCCAGTAGTCAAGGGTTCAATCAGCCCCAGCATTTT.

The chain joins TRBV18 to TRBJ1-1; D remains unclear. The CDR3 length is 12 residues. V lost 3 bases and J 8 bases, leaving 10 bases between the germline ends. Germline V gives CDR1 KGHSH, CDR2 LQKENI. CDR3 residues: CASSPSYSEAFF. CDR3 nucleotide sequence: TGTGCCAGCTCACCCTCGTATTCCGAAGCTTTCTTT.

The CDR3 sequence is CAINGKGVDSPLHF. As DNA, the CDR3 is TGTGCCATAAATGGTAAGGGGGTTGATTCACCCCTCCACTTT. The chain couples TRBV6-5 to TRBJ1-6, with D tentatively TRBD1 (6 bases). V was cut by 10 bases and J by 8 bases, with 18 bases left in between. CDR3 length: 14 amino acids. Germline loops: CDR1 MNHEY, CDR2 SVGAGI.

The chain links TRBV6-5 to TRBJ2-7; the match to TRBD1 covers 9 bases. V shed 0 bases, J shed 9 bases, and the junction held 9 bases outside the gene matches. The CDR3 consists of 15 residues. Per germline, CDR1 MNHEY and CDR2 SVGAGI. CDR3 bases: TGTGCCAGCAGTTACTCGGTACAGGGGGCGCAGGGGCAGTACTTC. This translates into CASSYSVQGAQGQYF.

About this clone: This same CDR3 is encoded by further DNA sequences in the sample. The CDR3 region is CASSLEGGPYEQYF. The CDR3 coding sequence is TGCGCCAGCAGCTTGGAGGGGGGCCCCTACGAGCAGTACTTC. The chain is built from TRBV5-1 and TRBJ2-7; D tentatively reads TRBD1 or TRBD2 (6 bases each). The length of the CDR3 is 14 residues. CDR1 SGHRS and CDR2 YFSETQ come from the germline V gene. V was trimmed by 0 bases and J by 2 bases, leaving 9 bases between them.

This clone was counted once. Here the CDR3 reads CASSFGLAGATAANEQFF. In nucleotides, the CDR3 is TGCGCCAGCAGCTTTGGACTAGCGGGAGCAACAGCAGCCAATGAGCAGTTCTTC. V is TRBV5-1 and J is TRBJ2-1, with 13 bases matching TRBD2. V lost 2 bases to trimming and J lost 6 bases; unmatched junction nucleotides: 11. The germline V gene has CDR1 SGHRS and CDR2 YFSETQ. This CDR3 has 18 amino acids.

CDR3 amino acids: CASSFREANSPLHF. As DNA, the CDR3 is TGTGCCAGCAGTTTCCGGGAGGCAAATTCACCCCTCCACTTT. The chain couples TRBV27 to TRBJ1-6; D is ambiguous. The V gene lost 3 bases and the J gene lost 7 bases, with 10 bases spanning the gap. Germline loops: CDR1 MNHEY, CDR2 SMNVEV (reference sequence). The length of the CDR3 is 14 residues.

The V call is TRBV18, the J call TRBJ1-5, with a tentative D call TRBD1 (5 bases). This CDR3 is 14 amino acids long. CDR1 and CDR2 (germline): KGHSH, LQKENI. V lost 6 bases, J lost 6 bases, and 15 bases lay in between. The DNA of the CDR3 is TGTGCCAGCTCCGCGGGGCGGCAAGGTCAGCCCCAGCATTTT. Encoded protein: CASSAGRQGQPQHF.

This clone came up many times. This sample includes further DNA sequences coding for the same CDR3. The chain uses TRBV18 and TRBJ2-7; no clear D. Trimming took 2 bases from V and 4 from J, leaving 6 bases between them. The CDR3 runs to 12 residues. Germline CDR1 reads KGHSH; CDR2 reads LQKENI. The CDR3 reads CASSPNGYEQYF. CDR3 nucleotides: TGTGCCAGCTCACCAAACGGGTACGAGCAGTACTTC.

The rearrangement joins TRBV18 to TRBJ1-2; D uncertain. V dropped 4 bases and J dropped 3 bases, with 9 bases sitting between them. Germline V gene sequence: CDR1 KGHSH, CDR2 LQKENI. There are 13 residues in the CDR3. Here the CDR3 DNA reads TGTGCCAGCTCACTTGATAAGGACTATGGCTACACCTTC. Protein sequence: CASSLDKDYGYTF. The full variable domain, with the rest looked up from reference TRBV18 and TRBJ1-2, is NAGVMQNPRHLVRRRGQEARLRCSPMKGHSHVYWYRQLPEEGLKFMVYLQKENIIDESGMPKERFSAEFPKEGPSILRIQQVVRGDSAAYFCASSLDKDYGYTFGSGTRLTVV.

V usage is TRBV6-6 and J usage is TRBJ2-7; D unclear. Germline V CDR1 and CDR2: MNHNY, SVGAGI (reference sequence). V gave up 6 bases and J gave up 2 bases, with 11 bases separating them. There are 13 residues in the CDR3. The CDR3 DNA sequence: TGTGCCAGCAGCTATACAAGACCCTACGAGCAGTACTTC. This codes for CASSYTRPYEQYF.

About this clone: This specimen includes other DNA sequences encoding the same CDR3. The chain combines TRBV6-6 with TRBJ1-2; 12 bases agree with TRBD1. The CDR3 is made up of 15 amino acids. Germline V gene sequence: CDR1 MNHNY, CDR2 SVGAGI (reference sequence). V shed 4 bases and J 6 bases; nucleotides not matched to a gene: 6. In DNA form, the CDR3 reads TGTGCCAGCAGTTCCCCGGGACAGGGGGCCCATGGCTACACCTTC. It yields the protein CASSSPGQGAHGYTF.

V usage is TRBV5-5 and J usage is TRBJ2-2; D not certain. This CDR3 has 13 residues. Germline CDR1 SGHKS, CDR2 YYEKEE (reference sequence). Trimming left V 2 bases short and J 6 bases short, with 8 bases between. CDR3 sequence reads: CASSFWVAGELFF. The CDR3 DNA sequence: TGTGCCAGCAGCTTCTGGGTTGCCGGGGAGCTGTTTTTT.

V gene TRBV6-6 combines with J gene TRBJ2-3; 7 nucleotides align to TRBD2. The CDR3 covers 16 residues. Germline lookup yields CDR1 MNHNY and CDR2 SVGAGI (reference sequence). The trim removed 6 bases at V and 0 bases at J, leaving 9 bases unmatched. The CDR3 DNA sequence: TGTGCCAGCAGGTTTAAGCGGGGAACTAGCACAGATACGCAGTATTTT. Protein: CASRFKRGTSTDTQYF.

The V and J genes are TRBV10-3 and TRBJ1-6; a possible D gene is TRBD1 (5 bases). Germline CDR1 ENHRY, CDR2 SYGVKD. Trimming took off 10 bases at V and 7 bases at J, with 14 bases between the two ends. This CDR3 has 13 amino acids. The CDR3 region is CATKAGSNSPLHF. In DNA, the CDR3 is TGTGCCACGAAAGCAGGGAGCAATTCACCCCTCCACTTT.

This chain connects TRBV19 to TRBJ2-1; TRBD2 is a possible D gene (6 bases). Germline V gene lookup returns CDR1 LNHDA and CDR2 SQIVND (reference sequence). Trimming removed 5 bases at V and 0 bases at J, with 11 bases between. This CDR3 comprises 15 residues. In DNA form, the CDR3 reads TGTGCCAGTAGTGATAGCGGAGCCTCCTACAATGAGCAGTTCTTC. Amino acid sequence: CASSDSGASYNEQFF.

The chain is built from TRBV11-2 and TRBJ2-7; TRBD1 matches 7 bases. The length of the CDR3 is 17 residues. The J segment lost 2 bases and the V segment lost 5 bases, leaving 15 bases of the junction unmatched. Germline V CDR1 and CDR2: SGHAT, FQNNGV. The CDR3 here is CASSPQSEQGRPYEQYF. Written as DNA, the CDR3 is TGTGCCAGCAGCCCCCAGTCGGAACAGGGGCGCCCCTACGAGCAGTACTTC.